Below, 8 T cell receptor beta chains from the same sample are listed, as sequenced in a study of control samples from healthy donors and cancer patients. Some clones are missing from TCRdb's copy, which holds only in-frame ones; the method was immunoSEQ multiplex PCR. The repertoire holds approximately 170,000 clones, with around nine tenths as singletons. The sample was blood. The receptors here all came from a woman under 40 in good health.

The chain joins TRBV5-1 to TRBJ1-3; D is unclear. The CDR3 totals 17 residues. From germline, CDR1 is SGHRS and CDR2 YFSETQ. The V gene lost 2 bases and the J gene lost 0 bases, with 15 bases spanning the gap. The CDR3 reads CASSFSPAYSSGNTIYF. The CDR3 DNA reads as TGCGCCAGCAGCTTTTCACCGGCCTACTCCTCTGGAAACACCATATATTTT. The full variable domain, in which reference TRBV5-1 and TRBJ1-3 provide the parts outside the CDR3, is KAGVTQTPRYLIKTRGQQVTLSCSPISGHRSVSWYQQTPGQGLQFLFEYFSETQRNKGNFPGRFSGRQFSNSRSEMNVSTLELGDSALYLCASSFSPAYSSGNTIYFGEGSWLTVV.

The J gene is TRBJ1-2, the V gene TRBV4-1; TRBD1 matches 9 bases. The V segment lost 2 bases and the J segment 10 bases; nucleotides outside the gene matches: 14. CDR1 is MGHRA, CDR2 YSYEKL, per germline. The CDR3 loop spans 16 amino acids. The DNA for the CDR3 is TGCGCCAGCAGCCAAACATCACAGGGGGCTCTCGATGCCTACACCTTC. The encoded protein is CASSQTSQGALDAYTF.

This rearrangement joins TRBV18 to TRBJ2-6; no firm D call. Trimming took off 5 bases at V and 0 bases at J, with 8 bases between the two ends. The length of the CDR3 is 15 residues. Germline V gene data show CDR1 as KGHSH and CDR2 as LQKENI. CDR3 sequence reads: CASSYPNSGANVLTF. The CDR3 DNA is TGTGCCAGCTCATATCCCAACTCTGGGGCCAACGTCCTGACTTTC.

This clone was detected only once. The chain recombines TRBV7-2 with TRBJ2-7; tentative D call: TRBD1 (5 bases). V was trimmed by 2 bases and J by 7 bases, leaving 18 bases between them. In germline, CDR1 is SGHTA, CDR2 FQGNSA. The CDR3 sequence is 15 residues long. Here the CDR3 reads CASSLTQGPKREQYF. The CDR3 DNA reads as TGTGCCAGCAGCTTAACCCAGGGCCCAAAGAGGGAGCAGTACTTC. Drawing the rest from reference TRBV7-2 and TRBJ2-7, the complete variable domain is GAGVSQSPSNKVTEKGKDVELRCDPISGHTALYWYRQSLGQGLEFLIYFQGNSAPDKSGLPSDRFSAERTGGSVSTLTIQRTQQEDSAVYLCASSLTQGPKREQYFGPGTRLTVT.

This rearrangement joins TRBV19 to TRBJ2-2, with D unclear. The germline gives CDR1 LNHDA, CDR2 SQIVND (reference sequence). The V and J ends lost 0 bases and 9 bases respectively, with 14 bases between them. The CDR3 covers 15 residues. The CDR3 protein is CASSIDHGIMRELFF. The CDR3 DNA is TGTGCCAGTAGTATAGATCATGGGATTATGAGGGAGCTGTTTTTT.

J is TRBJ2-7 and V is TRBV6-2 or TRBV6-3, with D possibly TRBD1 on 5 matching bases. The CDR3 sequence is 14 residues long. Germline CDR1 MNHEY, CDR2 SVGEGT. Trimming removed 2 bases from V and 0 bases from J, with 8 bases in between. CDR3 in DNA: TGTGCCAGCAGTTACGGGGCACCCTCCTACGAGCAGTACTTC. It is translated as CASSYGAPSYEQYF.

This CDR3 reads CASSPHVGRSSYEQYF. For the CDR3, the DNA is TGTGCCAGCAGTCCCCATGTCGGGCGGAGCTCCTACGAGCAGTACTTC. The J gene is TRBJ2-7, the V gene TRBV27, with D unresolved. The CDR3 extends over 16 amino acids. The V end was cut by 5 bases, the J end by 0 bases, with 17 bases between. Germline V lookup: CDR1 MNHEY, CDR2 SMNVEV (reference sequence).

The gene calls are TRBV3-1 (or the pseudogene TRBV3-2) and TRBJ1-1; D is unresolved. V was cut by 0 bases and J by 6 bases, with 11 bases left in between. CDR1 LGHDT and CDR2 YNNKEL come from the germline V gene (reference sequence). CDR3 length: 14 residues. The CDR3 DNA is TGTGCCAGCAGCCAAGATAGGCTTAGCGCTGAAGCTTTCTTT. It specifies CASSQDRLSAEAFF.